This T cell receptor beta chain was profiled in a study of T cell repertoires in cytomegalovirus infection. Ten or more counts support this clonotype. The antigen is unknown. MiXCR was run by TCRdb on the reads, yielding one entry per CDR3 protein. The sample includes about 310,000 distinct CDR3 sequences, around 25% seen only once; the top ten take 10% to 15%. The sequence derives from a human donor in good health (CMV status not recorded). Some clones in this sample may be carry-over from other donors' samples. The specimen comprised cultured PBMCs, sampled from culture after CMV antigen stimulation.

The CDR3: CASSLRGLAGAFGEQYF. The DNA for the CDR3 is TGTGCCAGCAGCTTAAGGGGGCTAGCGGGAGCTTTCGGGGAGCAGTACTTC. The chain joins TRBV7-6 to TRBJ2-7; 10 bases match TRBD2. The CDR3 consists of 17 residues. V lost 2 bases and J lost 7; bases outside the gene matches: 14. CDR1 and CDR2 (germline): SGHVS, FNYEAQ.